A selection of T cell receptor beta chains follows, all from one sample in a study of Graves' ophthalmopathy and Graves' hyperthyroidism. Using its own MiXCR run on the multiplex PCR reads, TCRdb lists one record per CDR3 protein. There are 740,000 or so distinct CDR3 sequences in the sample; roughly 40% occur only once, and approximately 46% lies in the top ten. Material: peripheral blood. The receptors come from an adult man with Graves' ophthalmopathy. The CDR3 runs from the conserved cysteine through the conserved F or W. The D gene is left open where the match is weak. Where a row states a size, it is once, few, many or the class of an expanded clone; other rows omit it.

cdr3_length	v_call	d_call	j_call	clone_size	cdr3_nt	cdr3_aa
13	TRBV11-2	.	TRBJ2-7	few	TGTGCCAGCAGCTTTTCATCCGCCTACGAGCAGTACTTC	CASSFSSAYEQYF
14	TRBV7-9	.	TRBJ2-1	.	TGTGCCAGCAGCTTAGATGGCAGGGACAATGAGCAGTTCTTC	CASSLDGRDNEQFF
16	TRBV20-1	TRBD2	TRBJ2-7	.	TGCAGTGCTAGAGATCTTGTGGGAGGGGATTCCTACGAGCAGTACTTC	CSARDLVGGDSYEQYF
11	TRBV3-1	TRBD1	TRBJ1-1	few	TGTGCCAGCGGAGGGGACAGTCAAGCTTTCTTT	CASGGDSQAFF
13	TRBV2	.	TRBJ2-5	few	TGTGCCAGCACCGAGGGGGTAGTGGAGACCCAGTACTTC	CASTEGVVETQYF
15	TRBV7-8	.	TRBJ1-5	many	TGTGCCAGCAGCCCAGGGGCAGGGTACAATCAGCCCCAGCATTTT	CASSPGAGYNQPQHF
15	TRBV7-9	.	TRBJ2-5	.	TGTGCCAGCAGTTTGGGCCAGGACGACCAAGAGACCCAGTACTTC	CASSLGQDDQETQYF
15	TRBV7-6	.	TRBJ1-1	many	TGTGCCAGCAGCTTAGGCGCCGAGGGGAACACTGAAGCTTTCTTT	CASSLGAEGNTEAFF
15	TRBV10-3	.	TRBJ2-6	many	TGTGCCATCAGGGGACACCGCTCTGGGGCCAACGTCCTGACTTTC	CAIRGHRSGANVLTF
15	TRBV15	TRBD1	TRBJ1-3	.	TGTGCCACCAGCAGGGGTGGGACAGCTGGAAACACCATATATTTT	CATSRGGTAGNTIYF
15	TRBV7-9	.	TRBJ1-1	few	TGTGCCAGCAGCCGTTCCGGGCAGGGGCACACTGAAGCTTTCTTT	CASSRSGQGHTEAFF
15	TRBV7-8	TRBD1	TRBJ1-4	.	TGTGCCAGCAGCGCATTAGGGACAGGAAATGAAAAACTGTTTTTT	CASSALGTGNEKLFF
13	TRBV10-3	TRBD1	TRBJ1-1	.	TGTGCCAGCGCGGACAGGGTGAACACTGAAGCTTTCTTT	CASADRVNTEAFF
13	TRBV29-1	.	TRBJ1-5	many	TGCAGCGTTGCTGATGGGAGCAATCAGCCCCAGCATTTT	CSVADGSNQPQHF
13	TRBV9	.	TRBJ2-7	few	TGTGCCAGCAGCGTGGGTCCCAACTACGAGCAGTACTTC	CASSVGPNYEQYF
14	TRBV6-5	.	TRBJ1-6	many	TGTGCCAGCAGTAGTGGATCGTCATATTCACCCCTCCACTTT	CASSSGSSYSPLHF
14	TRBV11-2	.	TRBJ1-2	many	TGTGCCAGCAGCTTATTGGGGGGATCGGGTGGCTACACCTTC	CASSLLGGSGGYTF
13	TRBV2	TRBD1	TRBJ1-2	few	TGTGCCAGCAGGAAAGACAGGGTGGGTGGCTACACCTTC	CASRKDRVGGYTF
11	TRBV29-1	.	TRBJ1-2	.	TGCAGCGTTGCGGTCGGGGATGGCTACACCTTC	CSVAVGDGYTF
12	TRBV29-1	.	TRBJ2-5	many	TGCAGCACCAGACAGGCGCAAGAGACCCAGTACTTC	CSTRQAQETQYF
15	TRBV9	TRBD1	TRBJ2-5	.	TGTGCCAGCAGGCGATGGACAGGGGGTTTCGAGACCCAGTACTTC	CASRRWTGGFETQYF
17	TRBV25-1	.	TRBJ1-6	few	TGTGCCAGCAGCCAAGCCCTTCCCCGACTGATGAATTCACCCCTCCACTTT	CASSQALPRLMNSPLHF
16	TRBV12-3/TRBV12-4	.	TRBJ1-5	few	TGTGCCAGCAGACGGGACGGCCAGTGGGGCAATCAGCCCCAGCATTTT	CASRRDGQWGNQPQHF
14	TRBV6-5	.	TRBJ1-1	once	TGTGCCAGCAGTGCTGCCCCGGGGGGGACTGAAGCTTTCTTT	CASSAAPGGTEAFF
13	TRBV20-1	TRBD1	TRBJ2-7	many	TGCAGTGTCCCGGGACAGGGGGCCGACGAGCAGTACTTC	CSVPGQGADEQYF
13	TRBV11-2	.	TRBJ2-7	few	TGTGCCAGCAGCTTCGGGCTCTCCTACGAGCAGTACTTC	CASSFGLSYEQYF
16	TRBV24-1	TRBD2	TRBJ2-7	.	TGTGCCACCATATATGACAGCGGGAGGGGCACCTACGAGCAGTACTTC	CATIYDSGRGTYEQYF
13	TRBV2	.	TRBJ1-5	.	TGTGCCAGCAGTGAATGGGATTATCAGCCCCAGCATTTT	CASSEWDYQPQHF
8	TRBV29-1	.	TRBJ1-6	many	TGCAGCGTCGGGCCTGAAAACTTT	CSVGPENF
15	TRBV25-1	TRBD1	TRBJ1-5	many	TGTGCCAGCAGCCCAACAGGGGACACGGGTCAGCCCCAGCATTTT	CASSPTGDTGQPQHF
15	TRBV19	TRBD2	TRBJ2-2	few	TGTGCCAGTACCACCCTAGCGGGGCACACCGGGGAGCTGTTTTTT	CASTTLAGHTGELFF
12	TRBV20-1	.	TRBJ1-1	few	TGCAGTGCTAGAGCCTTAGATGGGCGGGCTTTCTTT	CSARALDGRAFF
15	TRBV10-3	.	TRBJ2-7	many	TGTGCCATCAGTGAGTCAGGTAGTCTTAGCCGTGAGCAGTACTTC	CAISESGSLSREQYF
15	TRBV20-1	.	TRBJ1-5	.	TGCAGTGCTAGAGATACACAGGGCACCAATCAGCCCCAGCATTTT	CSARDTQGTNQPQHF
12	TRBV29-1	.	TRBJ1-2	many	TGCAGCGTCGAGTGGACTCTTGATGGCTACACCTTC	CSVEWTLDGYTF
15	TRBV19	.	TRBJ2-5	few	TGTGCCAGCCGTGACGGAGCTCTGGGACAAGAGACCCAGTACTTC	CASRDGALGQETQYF
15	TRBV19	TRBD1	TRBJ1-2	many	TGTGCCAGTAGTATTGGACAGGGTGAAAACGATGGCTACACCTTC	CASSIGQGENDGYTF
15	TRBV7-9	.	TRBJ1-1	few	TGTGCCAGCAGCTTAGTCGGCAGCATGAACACTGAAGCTTTCTTT	CASSLVGSMNTEAFF
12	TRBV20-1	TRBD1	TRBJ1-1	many	TGCAGTGCTACGGGACAGAGCACTGAAGCTTTCTTT	CSATGQSTEAFF
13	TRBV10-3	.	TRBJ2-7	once	TGTGCCATCAGTCAGATACAGGACTACGAGCAGTACTTC	CAISQIQDYEQYF
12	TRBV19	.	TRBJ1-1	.	TGTGCCAGTAGTATGGATGCGGCGGGAGCTTTCTTT	CASSMDAAGAFF
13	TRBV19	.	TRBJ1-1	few	TGTGCCAGTAAGGGGGTGAGGCACACTGAAGCTTTCTTT	CASKGVRHTEAFF
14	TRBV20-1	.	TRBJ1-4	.	TGCAGTGCTAGAGACGACGGGACTAATGAAAAACTGTTTTTT	CSARDDGTNEKLFF
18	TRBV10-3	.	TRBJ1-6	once	TGTGCCAGCAGTTACTCGGGGCCCGATAGCTCCTATAATTCACCCCTCCACTTT	CASSYSGPDSSYNSPLHF
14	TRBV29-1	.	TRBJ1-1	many	TGCAGCGGAAAACCGACAGATTGGAACACTGAAGCTTTCTTT	CSGKPTDWNTEAFF
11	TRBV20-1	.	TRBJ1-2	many	TGCAGTGCTAATGGGGGCCTTAGAAACACCTTC	CSANGGLRNTF
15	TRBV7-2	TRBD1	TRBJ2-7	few	TGTGCCAGCAGCTCCCGGACAGGGTGGGGATACGAGCAGTACTTC	CASSSRTGWGYEQYF
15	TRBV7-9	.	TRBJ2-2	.	TGTGCCAGCAGCTTAGAAGAGGGCTACACCGGGGAGCTGTTTTTT	CASSLEEGYTGELFF
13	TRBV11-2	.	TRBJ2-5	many	TGTGCCAGCAAGCCGACTAGTCAAGAGACCCAGTACTTC	CASKPTSQETQYF
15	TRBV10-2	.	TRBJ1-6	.	TGTGCCAGCAGTGAGGACAGTGGGGGAGGTTCACCCCTCCACTTT	CASSEDSGGGSPLHF
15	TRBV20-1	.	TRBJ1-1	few	TGCAGTGCTAGAGTGTTCTCGGGGAGGAACACTGAAGCTTTCTTT	CSARVFSGRNTEAFF
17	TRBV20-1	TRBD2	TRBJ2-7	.	TGCAGTGCTAGGCGATGGTCGGCGGCGGGGGGCCAGGACGAGCAGTGCTTC	CSARRWSAAGGQDEQCF
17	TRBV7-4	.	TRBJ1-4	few	TGTGCCAGCCCCAAAAGACCCCCAGGGAGGCTACATGAAAAACTGTTTTTT	CASPKRPPGRLHEKLFF
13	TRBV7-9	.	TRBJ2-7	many	TGTGCCAGCAGCTTGAGGGGCAGGTACGAGCAGTACTTC	CASSLRGRYEQYF
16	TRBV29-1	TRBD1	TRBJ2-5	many	TGCAGCGCCCAGGGACCCGGGACAGGGAGGGTTAAGACCCAGTACTTC	CSAQGPGTGRVKTQYF
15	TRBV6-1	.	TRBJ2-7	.	TGTGCCAGCAGTGAATCCGCGAGTAACTTCCACGAGCAGTACTTC	CASSESASNFHEQYF
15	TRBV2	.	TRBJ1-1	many	TGTGCCAGCAGTTATAAAGCGATTATGAACACTGAAGCTTTCTTT	CASSYKAIMNTEAFF